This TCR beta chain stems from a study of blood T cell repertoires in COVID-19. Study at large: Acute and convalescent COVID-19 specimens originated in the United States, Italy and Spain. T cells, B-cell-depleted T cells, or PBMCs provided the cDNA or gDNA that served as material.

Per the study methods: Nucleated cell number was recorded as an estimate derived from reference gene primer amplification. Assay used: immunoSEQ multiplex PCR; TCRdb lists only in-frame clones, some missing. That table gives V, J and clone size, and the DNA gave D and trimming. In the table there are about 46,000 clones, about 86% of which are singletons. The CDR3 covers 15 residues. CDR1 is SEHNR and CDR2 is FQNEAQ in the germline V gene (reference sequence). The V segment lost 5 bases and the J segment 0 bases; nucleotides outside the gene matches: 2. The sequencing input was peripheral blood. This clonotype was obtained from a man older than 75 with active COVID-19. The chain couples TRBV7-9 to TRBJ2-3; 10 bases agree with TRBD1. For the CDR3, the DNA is TGTGCCAGCAGCCCGGGACAGGGGAGCACAGATACGCAGTATTTT. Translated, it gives CASSPGQGSTDTQYF.